This entry features one T cell receptor beta chain sequence. The sample comes from a study of blood T cell repertoires in COVID-19. Overall study: Researchers got acute and convalescent COVID-19 samples from the United States, Italy and Spain. PBMCs, B-cell-depleted T cells, or T cells were the source of the cDNA or gDNA that made up the material.

Study processing details: Reference gene primer amplification gave nucleated cell count estimates. Profiling relied on immunoSEQ multiplex PCR, and the TCRdb table lists in-frame clones only, not all of them. The V and J calls and the clone size are those of that table, but D and trimming were determined from the DNA. Among about 170,000 clones listed, 80% to 90% were seen once. The specimen was peripheral blood. The sequence was collected from a woman at least 80 years old with acute or convalescent COVID-19.

CDR3 bases: TGTGCCAGCAGAATGGAGGCGAACACCGGGGAGCTGTTTTTT. It codes for CASRMEANTGELFF. This chain links TRBV7-2 with TRBJ2-2; TRBD2 might be the D (5 bases). The CDR3 has 14 residues. The V gene lost 6 bases and the J gene lost 0 bases, with 8 bases spanning the gap. Germline V gives CDR1 SGHTA, CDR2 FQGNSA.